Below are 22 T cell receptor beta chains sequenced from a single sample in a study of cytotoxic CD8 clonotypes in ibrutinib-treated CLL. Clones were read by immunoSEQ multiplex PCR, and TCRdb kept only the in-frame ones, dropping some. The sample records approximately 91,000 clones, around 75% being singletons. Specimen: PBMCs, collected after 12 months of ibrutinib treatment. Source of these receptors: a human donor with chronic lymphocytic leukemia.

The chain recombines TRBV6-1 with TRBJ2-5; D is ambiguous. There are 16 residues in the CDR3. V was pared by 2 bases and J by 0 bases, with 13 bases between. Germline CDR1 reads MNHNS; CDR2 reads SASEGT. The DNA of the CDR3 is TGTGCCAGCAGTGAAACCGGCCCCTCCCACCAAGAGACCCAGTACTTC. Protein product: CASSETGPSHQETQYF.

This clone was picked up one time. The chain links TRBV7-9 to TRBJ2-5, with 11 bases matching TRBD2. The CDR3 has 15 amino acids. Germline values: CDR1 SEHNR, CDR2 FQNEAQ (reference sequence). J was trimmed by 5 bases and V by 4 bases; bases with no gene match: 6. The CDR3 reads CASSSLAGGWETQYF. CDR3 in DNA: TGTGCCAGCAGCTCCCTAGCGGGAGGTTGGGAGACCCAGTACTTC.

The CDR3 sequence is CASSYSGVTNEKLFF. CDR3 sequence (DNA): TGTGCCAGCAGTTACTCAGGGGTGACTAATGAAAAACTGTTTTTT. V and J are TRBV6-5 and TRBJ1-4; tentative D call: TRBD1 (5 bases). This CDR3 contains 15 residues. V lost 0 bases and J lost 2, with 7 bases in between. Germline CDR1 is MNHEY and CDR2 is SVGAGI.

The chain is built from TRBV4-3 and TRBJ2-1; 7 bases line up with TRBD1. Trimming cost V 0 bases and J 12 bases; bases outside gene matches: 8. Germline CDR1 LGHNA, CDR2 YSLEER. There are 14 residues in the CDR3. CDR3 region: CASSQELRQGVQFF. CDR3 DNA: TGCGCCAGCAGCCAAGAATTGCGACAGGGTGTGCAGTTCTTC.

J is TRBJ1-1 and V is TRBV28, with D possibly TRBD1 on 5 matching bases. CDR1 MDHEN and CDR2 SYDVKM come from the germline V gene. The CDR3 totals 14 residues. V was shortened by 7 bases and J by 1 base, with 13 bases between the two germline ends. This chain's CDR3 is CASTWGTTNTEAFF. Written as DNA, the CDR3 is TGTGCCAGCACGTGGGGGACGACGAACACTGAAGCTTTCTTT.

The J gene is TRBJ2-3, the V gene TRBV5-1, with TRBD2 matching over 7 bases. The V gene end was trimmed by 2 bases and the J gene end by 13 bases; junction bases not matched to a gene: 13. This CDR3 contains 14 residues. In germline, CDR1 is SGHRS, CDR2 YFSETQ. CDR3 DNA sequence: TGCGCCAGCAGCTTAGCCCCGGGGACCCGGGGGGAGTATTTT. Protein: CASSLAPGTRGEYF.

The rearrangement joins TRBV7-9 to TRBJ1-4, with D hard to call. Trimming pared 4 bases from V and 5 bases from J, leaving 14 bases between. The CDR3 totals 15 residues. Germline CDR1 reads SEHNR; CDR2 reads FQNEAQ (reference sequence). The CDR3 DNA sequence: TGTGCCAGCAGCTCCGGGCTTCTCTTCAATGAAAAACTGTTTTTT. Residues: CASSSGLLFNEKLFF. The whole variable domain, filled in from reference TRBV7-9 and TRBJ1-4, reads DTGVSQNPRHKITKRGQNVTFRCDPISEHNRLYWYRQTLGQGPEFLTYFQNEAQLEKSRLLSDRFSAERPKGSFSTLEIQRTEQGDSAMYLCASSSGLLFNEKLFFGSGTQLSVL.

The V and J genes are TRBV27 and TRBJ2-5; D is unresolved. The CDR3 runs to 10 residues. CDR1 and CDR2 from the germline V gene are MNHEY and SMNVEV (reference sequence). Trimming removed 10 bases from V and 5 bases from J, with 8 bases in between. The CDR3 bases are TGTGCCACCGGCCGGGAGACCCAGTACTTC. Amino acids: CATGRETQYF.

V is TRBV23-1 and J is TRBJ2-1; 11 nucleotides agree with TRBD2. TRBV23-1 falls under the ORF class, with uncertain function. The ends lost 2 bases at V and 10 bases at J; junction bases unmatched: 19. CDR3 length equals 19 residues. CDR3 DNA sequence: TGCGCCAGCAGTCAAGTTATTAGCGGGGGGGCCTCCATCGGGAACGAGCAGTTCTTC. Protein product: CASSQVISGGASIGNEQFF.

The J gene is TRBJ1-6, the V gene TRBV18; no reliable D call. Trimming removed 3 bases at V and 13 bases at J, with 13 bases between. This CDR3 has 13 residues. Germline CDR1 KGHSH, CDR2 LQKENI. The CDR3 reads CASSPGPSIPLHF. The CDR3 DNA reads TGTGCCAGCTCACCGGGCCCCTCTATCCCCCTCCACTTT. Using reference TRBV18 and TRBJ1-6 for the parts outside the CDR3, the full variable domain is NAGVMQNPRHLVRRRGQEARLRCSPMKGHSHVYWYRQLPEEGLKFMVYLQKENIIDESGMPKERFSAEFPKEGPSILRIQQVVRGDSAAYFCASSPGPSIPLHFGNGTRLTVT.

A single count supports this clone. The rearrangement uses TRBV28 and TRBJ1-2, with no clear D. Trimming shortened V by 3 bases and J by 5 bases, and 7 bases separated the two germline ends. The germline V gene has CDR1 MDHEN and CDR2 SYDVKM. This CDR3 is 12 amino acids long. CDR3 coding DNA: TGTGCCAGCAGTTTTGTGGATTATGGCTACACCTTC. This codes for CASSFVDYGYTF.

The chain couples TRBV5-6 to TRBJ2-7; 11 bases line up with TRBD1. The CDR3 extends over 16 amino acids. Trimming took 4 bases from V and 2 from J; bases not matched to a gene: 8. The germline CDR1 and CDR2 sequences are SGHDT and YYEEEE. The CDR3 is CASSPLGQGGPYEQYF. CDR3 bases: TGTGCCAGCAGCCCCCTGGGACAGGGGGGTCCCTACGAGCAGTACTTC.

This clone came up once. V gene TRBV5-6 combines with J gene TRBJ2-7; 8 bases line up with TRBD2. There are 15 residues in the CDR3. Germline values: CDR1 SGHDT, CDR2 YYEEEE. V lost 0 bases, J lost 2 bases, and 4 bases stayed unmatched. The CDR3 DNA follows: TGTGCCAGCAGCTTGGTGCCTAGCGGGCCCTACGAGCAGTACTTC. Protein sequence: CASSLVPSGPYEQYF.

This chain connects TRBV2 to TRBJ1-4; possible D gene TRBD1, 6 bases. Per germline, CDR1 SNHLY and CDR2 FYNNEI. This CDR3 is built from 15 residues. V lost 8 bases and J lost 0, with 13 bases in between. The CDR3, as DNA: TGTGCCAGCGTTGAGGACAGTGCAACTAATGAAAAACTGTTTTTT. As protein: CASVEDSATNEKLFF.

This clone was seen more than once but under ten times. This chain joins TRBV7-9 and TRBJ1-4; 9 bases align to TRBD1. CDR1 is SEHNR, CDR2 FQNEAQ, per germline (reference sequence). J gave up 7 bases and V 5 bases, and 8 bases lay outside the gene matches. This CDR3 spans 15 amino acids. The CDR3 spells CASSPGTGYSEKLFF. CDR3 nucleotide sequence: TGTGCCAGCAGCCCGGGGACAGGGTATAGTGAAAAACTGTTTTTT.

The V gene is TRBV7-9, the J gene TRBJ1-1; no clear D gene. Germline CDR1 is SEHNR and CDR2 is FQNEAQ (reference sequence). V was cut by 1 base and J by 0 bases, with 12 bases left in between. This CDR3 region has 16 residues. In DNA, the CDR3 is TGTGCCAGCAGCTTAGGGGCAGCGGGTTTGAACACTGAAGCTTTCTTT. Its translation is CASSLGAAGLNTEAFF.

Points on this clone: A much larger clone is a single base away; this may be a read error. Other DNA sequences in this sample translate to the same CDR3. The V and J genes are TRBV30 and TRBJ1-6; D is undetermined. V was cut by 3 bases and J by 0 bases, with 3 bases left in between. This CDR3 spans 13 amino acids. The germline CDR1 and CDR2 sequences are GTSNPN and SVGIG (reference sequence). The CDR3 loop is CAWSSSYNSPLHF. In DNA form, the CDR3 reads TGTGCCTGGAGCAGCTCCTATAATTCACCCCTCCACTTT. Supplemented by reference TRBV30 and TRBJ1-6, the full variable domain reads SQTIHQWPATLVQPVGSPLSLECTVEGTSNPNLYWYRQAAGRGLQLLFYSVGIGQISSEVPQNLSASRPQDRQFILSSKKLLLSDSGFYLCAWSSSYNSPLHFGNGTRLTVT.

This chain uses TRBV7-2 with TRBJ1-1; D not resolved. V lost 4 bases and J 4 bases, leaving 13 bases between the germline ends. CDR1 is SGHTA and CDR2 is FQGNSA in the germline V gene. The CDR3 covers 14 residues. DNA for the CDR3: TGTGCCAGCAGCTGGGCGGGAGGGAGCACTGAAGCTTTCTTT. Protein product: CASSWAGGSTEAFF. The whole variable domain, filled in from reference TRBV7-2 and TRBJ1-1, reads GAGVSQSPSNKVTEKGKDVELRCDPISGHTALYWYRQSLGQGLEFLIYFQGNSAPDKSGLPSDRFSAERTGGSVSTLTIQRTQQEDSAVYLCASSWAGGSTEAFFGQGTRLTVV.

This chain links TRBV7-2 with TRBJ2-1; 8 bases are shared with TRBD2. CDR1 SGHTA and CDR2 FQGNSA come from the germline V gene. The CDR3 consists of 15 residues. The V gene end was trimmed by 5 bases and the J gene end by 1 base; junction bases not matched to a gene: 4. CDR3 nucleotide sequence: TGTGCCAGCAGCCCGGGGGGGCGGTCCTACAATGAGCAGTTCTTC. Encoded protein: CASSPGGRSYNEQFF. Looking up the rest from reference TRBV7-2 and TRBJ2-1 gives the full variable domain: GAGVSQSPSNKVTEKGKDVELRCDPISGHTALYWYRQSLGQGLEFLIYFQGNSAPDKSGLPSDRFSAERTGGSVSTLTIQRTQQEDSAVYLCASSPGGRSYNEQFFGPGTRLTVL.

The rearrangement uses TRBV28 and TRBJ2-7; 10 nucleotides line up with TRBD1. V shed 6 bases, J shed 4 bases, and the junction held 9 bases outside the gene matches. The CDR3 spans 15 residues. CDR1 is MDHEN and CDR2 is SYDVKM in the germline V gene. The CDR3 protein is CASSPTGTGVYEQYF. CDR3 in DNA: TGTGCCAGCAGCCCCACCGGGACAGGGGTTTACGAGCAGTACTTC.

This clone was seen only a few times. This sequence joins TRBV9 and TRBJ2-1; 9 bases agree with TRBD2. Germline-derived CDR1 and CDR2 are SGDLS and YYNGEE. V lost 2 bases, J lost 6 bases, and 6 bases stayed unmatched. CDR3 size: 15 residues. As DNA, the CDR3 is TGTGCCAGCAGCGTCCGCGGGAGGGCCTCCAATGAGCAGTTCTTC. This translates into CASSVRGRASNEQFF.

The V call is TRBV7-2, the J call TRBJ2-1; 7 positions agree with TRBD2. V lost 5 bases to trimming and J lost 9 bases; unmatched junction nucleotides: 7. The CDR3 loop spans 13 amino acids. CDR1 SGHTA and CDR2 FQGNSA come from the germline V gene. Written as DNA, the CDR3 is TGTGCCAGCAGCCCCTCACCGGGGGGTGAGCAGTTCTTC. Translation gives CASSPSPGGEQFF.